This T cell receptor beta chain emerged from a study of OX40 agonist ivuxolimab in advanced cancers. Regarding the complete study: Ivuxolimab was an agonistic, fully human IgG2 monoclonal antibody directed against OX40 (CD134), a costimulatory receptor. Intravenous ivuxolimab was administered to patients every 2 weeks at six dose levels: 0.01, 0.1, 0.3, 1.5, 3 and 10 mg/kg. Of the roughly 51 patients in dose escalation, about 20 had hepatocellular carcinoma, some 15 had melanoma, 9 had renal cell carcinoma and 9 had head and neck cancer. In the dose-escalation cohort, over 65% of patients were male, and the mean age was approximately 60 years, with a range of roughly 23 to 85. Patients were allowed to have had prior anti-PD-1, anti-PD-L1 or anti-CTLA-4 therapy, and 40% to 45% of the dose-escalation patients had previously received checkpoint inhibitors. Partial responses were achieved by three dose-escalation patients, of whom one had hepatocellular carcinoma and two had cutaneous melanoma. Peripheral TCRbeta sequencing was intended to test whether TCR sequence diversity was altered and clonal T-cell expansion was caused by ivuxolimab. The paper reports the monotherapy dose-escalation portion (N of about 54 patients) of the phase I ivuxolimab trial.

From the germline V gene, CDR1 is MDHEN and CDR2 is SYDVKM. Trimming at the junction amounts to 4 bases on V and 5 bases on J, and the germline ends lie 11 bases apart. Spanning cysteine to phenylalanine, the CDR3 consists of 14 amino acids. CDR3 DNA is the only sequence kept; it has 42 bases, read in frame from the first base. Here is what the overall study found, with its caveats: Low levels of normalized T-cell clonal expansion were also seen in some nonresponding patients. At doses of 0.1 to 3.0 mg/kg, clonal expansion of both CD4+ and CD8+ blood T cells was observed from baseline to week 6. After ivuxolimab, expanded clones were on average more numerous among CD8+ T cells than among CD4+ T cells. In the 0.1-3.0 mg/kg groups, partial responders were among the patients with the lowest normalized peripheral clonal expansion, particularly in CD8+ T cells. Antigen specificity was not determined for the clonally expanded peripheral T cells.

To note about this clone: Its antigen specificity is not known. Qualities for individual bases were not recorded, and no much larger clone is one base off.

The trial excluded patients who had a history of autoimmune disease or were on systemic immunosuppression. Peripheral blood for TCR sequencing was drawn from every dose cohort at baseline, at cycle 4 day 1 and at cycle 7 day 1. Samples were obtained from an open-label, multicenter, first-in-human phase I dose-escalation trial of ivuxolimab. Adults with locally advanced or metastatic head and neck squamous cell, hepatocellular, melanoma or renal cell carcinoma were enrolled in the trial. Before TCR sequencing, CD4+ and CD8+ T cells were separately sorted from peripheral blood. Genomic DNA was isolated from the sorted cells so that the TCRbeta CDR3 region could be sequenced. The immunoSEQ Assay was used to sequence the TCRbeta CDR3 regions. TCRdb mirrors the immuneACCESS table, restricted to in-frame sequences. Some clones are absent from its copies; in checked studies, under half trace to an unresolved V gene, and the reason for the others is unknown. Recorded for this sample are approximately 54,000 clones; approximately 90% of them occurred a single time. The ten biggest clones cover 8% to 9.5% of the sample.

This receptor chain uses TRBV28 and TRBJ1-4, and TRBD1 may be the D gene, going by 6 matching bases. This clonotype originated in an adult with an advanced solid tumor such as melanoma, head and neck, liver or kidney cancer. The specimen was CD4+ or CD8+ T cells sorted from blood, collected in a trial of the OX40 agonist ivuxolimab. The DNA reads as follows: TGTGCCAGCAGTTGGACAGTGGGGAATGAAAAACTGTTTTTT. It codes for CASSWTVGNEKLFF.